This T cell receptor (beta chain) was sequenced during a study of blood T cell repertoires in COVID-19. Study-wide context: Acute and convalescent COVID-19 specimens originated in the United States, Italy and Spain. PBMCs, B-cell-depleted T cells, or T cells were the source of the cDNA or gDNA that made up the material.

Authors' processing steps: Amplification of reference gene primers was used by the study to estimate nucleated cell counts. Data came from immunoSEQ multiplex PCR; TCRdb stores just in-frame clones and leaves some out. V and J calls and clone size are those listed in that table; D and trimming were worked out from the DNA. The sample lists 84,000 or so clones; 80% were seen once. This CDR3 region has 15 residues. Looked up from germline, CDR1 is ENHRY and CDR2 is SYGVKD. V trimming: 10 bases; J trimming: 5 bases; junction bases outside the gene matches: 12. The sequence derives from a woman aged 40 to 49 with active or convalescent COVID-19. V is TRBV10-3 and J is TRBJ2-5; 11 bases agree with TRBD1. The sequenced material came from peripheral blood. The CDR3 here is CATSGTGGKGETQYF. The CDR3, as DNA: TGTGCCACGTCCGGGACAGGGGGAAAGGGGGAGACCCAGTACTTC.